Presented here are 27 T cell receptor beta chains from one specimen sequenced in a study of CD8+ T cells in alopecia areata. As the sequencing template, cDNA was produced by extracting RNA and reverse transcribing it. Using immunoSEQ multiplex PCR, the repertoire was profiled, and TCRdb retains in-frame clones only, with some absent. The sample includes 140,000 to 150,000 clones, around 49% of them seen just once. The material was CD4+ T cells sorted from blood, obtained at week 0. The source is a human donor with alopecia areata.

V usage is TRBV5-4 and J usage is TRBJ1-1, with 12 nucleotides matching TRBD1. Germline CDR1 reads SGHNT; CDR2 reads YYREEE (reference sequence). There are 18 residues in the CDR3. The V and J ends lost 4 bases and 1 base, in that order; junction bases with no gene match: 11. The CDR3 loop reads CASSPEGDRGQWNTEAFF. DNA of the CDR3: TGTGCCAGCAGCCCCGAAGGGGACAGGGGGCAGTGGAACACTGAAGCTTTCTTT.

The chain joins TRBV5-4 to TRBJ2-7; TRBD1 might be the D (6 bases). The V gene's germline CDR1 is SGHNT and CDR2 YYREEE (reference sequence). This CDR3 is built from 13 residues. Trimming took 2 bases from V and 2 from J, leaving 8 bases between them. CDR3 loop: CASSFPGAYEQYF. The CDR3 DNA follows: TGTGCCAGCAGCTTCCCAGGGGCCTACGAGCAGTACTTC.

This chain uses TRBV5-1 with TRBJ2-5; no clear D. Per the germline V gene, CDR1 is SGHRS and CDR2 is YFSETQ. V gave up 0 bases and J gave up 2 bases, with 11 bases separating them. This CDR3 has 15 amino acids. The CDR3 DNA follows: TGCGCCAGCAGCTTGGCCGGCGCAGGACAAGAGACCCAGTACTTC. Translating gives CASSLAGAGQETQYF.

The genes are TRBV5-1 and TRBJ2-5; possible D gene TRBD2, 5 bases. This CDR3 comprises 15 residues. In germline, CDR1 is SGHRS, CDR2 YFSETQ. The V end was cut by 0 bases, the J end by 2 bases, with 11 bases between. CDR3 in DNA: TGCGCCAGCAGCTTGGGGCGGGCCACGCAAGAGACCCAGTACTTC. Its protein product is CASSLGRATQETQYF.

In DNA, the CDR3 is TGCAGTGCTAGACCCTACTATGGCTACACCTTC. Translating gives CSARPYYGYTF. The chain joins TRBV20-1 to TRBJ1-2; no firm D call. The CDR3 covers 11 residues. Trimming removed 2 bases from V and 3 bases from J, with 4 bases in between. Germline V gene data show CDR1 as DFQATT and CDR2 as SNEGSKA (reference sequence).

The chain recombines TRBV18 with TRBJ2-3; tentative D call: TRBD2 (6 bases). The germline gives CDR1 KGHSH, CDR2 LQKENI. This CDR3 has 16 amino acids. The ends were cut back, 5 bases at V and 4 bases at J, with 19 bases in the middle. The CDR3 loop reads CASSAIKTSSSDTQYF. The CDR3 region has the DNA TGTGCCAGCTCAGCAATAAAAACTAGCAGTTCAGATACGCAGTATTTT.

The chain joins TRBV5-1 to TRBJ2-5; no firm D call. V was pared by 4 bases and J by 0 bases, with 7 bases between. The CDR3 covers 13 residues. CDR1 SGHRS and CDR2 YFSETQ come from the germline V gene. DNA for the CDR3: TGCGCCAGCAGCCCGACACACCAAGAGACCCAGTACTTC. Translating it yields CASSPTHQETQYF.

The genes are TRBV29-1 and TRBJ2-5; D is unresolved. Near its end, the DNA agrees better with TRBJ2-7, so the J call may be wrong. This CDR3 region has 11 residues. Germline-derived CDR1 and CDR2 are SQVTM and ANQGSEA. This CDR3 reads CSVATFGEQYF. The CDR3 DNA reads as TGCAGCGTTGCAACTTTCGGCGAGCAGTACTTC.

There are a few counts of this clone. The chain is built from TRBV18 and TRBJ2-5; D gene unclear. CDR1 is KGHSH, CDR2 LQKENI, per germline. V was pared by 6 bases and J by 0 bases, with 11 bases between. The CDR3 runs 14 residues. CDR3 nucleotide sequence: TGTGCCAGCTCGCCTTCAGTGTACCAAGAGACCCAGTACTTC. It encodes CASSPSVYQETQYF.

The chain uses TRBV30 and TRBJ1-3; unclear D gene. In germline, CDR1 is GTSNPN, CDR2 SVGIG (reference sequence). The CDR3 has 14 residues. V was pared by 2 bases and J by 0 bases, with 8 bases between. The DNA of the CDR3 is TGTGCCTGGAGTAGCGCTTACTCTGGAAACACCATATATTTT. Protein product: CAWSSAYSGNTIYF.

This chain links TRBV5-4 with TRBJ1-1; D gene uncertain. The germline CDR1 and CDR2 sequences are SGHNT and YYREEE (reference sequence). CDR3 length equals 14 residues. Deletions cut 1 base from V and 3 bases from J, with 10 bases between. DNA for the CDR3: TGTGCCAGCAGCTTGTCACCCAGGCACACTGAAGCTTTCTTT. Amino acid sequence: CASSLSPRHTEAFF.

This chain joins TRBV30 and TRBJ1-1; 8 nucleotides line up with TRBD1. V trimming: 2 bases; J trimming: 1 base; junction bases outside the gene matches: 3. The CDR3 contains 14 residues. In germline, CDR1 is GTSNPN, CDR2 SVGIG (reference sequence). For the CDR3, the DNA is TGTGCCTGGAGTCTTGGACAGGGGAACACTGAAGCTTTCTTT. This encodes CAWSLGQGNTEAFF.

This clone was recorded once. The rearrangement uses TRBV30 and TRBJ2-1, with D unresolved. CDR3 size: 10 residues. CDR1 is GTSNPN, CDR2 SVGIG, per germline (reference sequence). V was clipped by 2 bases and J by 12 bases, with 8 bases between them. The CDR3: CAWSQVGQFF. In nucleotides, the CDR3 is TGTGCCTGGAGTCAAGTTGGGCAGTTCTTC.

The V gene is TRBV11-1, the J gene TRBJ2-2, with a weak D call TRBD1 (6 bases). The CDR3 runs 16 residues. V lost 2 bases, J lost 3 bases, and 13 bases lay in between. CDR1 SGHAT and CDR2 FQDESV come from the germline V gene (reference sequence). DNA for the CDR3: TGTGCCAGCAGCTTATCAGGGGCCCGATACACCGGGGAGCTGTTTTTT. Its translation is CASSLSGARYTGELFF.

V gene TRBV1 combines with J gene TRBJ2-7; TRBD1 is the table's D call, not checked against the DNA. TRBV1 is a recognized pseudogene. The CDR3 is made up of 15 amino acids. The CDR3 sequence: CTSSQDNSGEYEQYF. DNA of the CDR3: TGCACCAGCAGCCAAGATAACTCAGGGGAGTACGAGCAGTACTTC.

The chain recombines TRBV30 with TRBJ2-1; 7 bases line up with TRBD1. The ends lost 0 bases at V and 8 bases at J; junction bases unmatched: 10. Germline V CDR1 and CDR2: GTSNPN, SVGIG (reference sequence). The CDR3 totals 15 residues. The CDR3 DNA follows: TGTGCCTGGAGTGTAGAGGGGGCGCGGGTGGATGAGCAGTTCTTC. Translating it yields CAWSVEGARVDEQFF.

This clone was recorded only once. V and J are TRBV25-1 and TRBJ2-1; TRBD2 might be the D (6 bases). Germline lookup yields CDR1 MGHDK and CDR2 SYGVNS. V shed 6 bases and J shed 8 bases, with 11 bases lying between them. The CDR3 is 12 residues long. CDR3 in amino acids: CASSRESHEQFF. CDR3 DNA sequence: TGTGCCAGCAGCCGGGAGTCTCATGAGCAGTTCTTC.

In DNA, the CDR3 is TGTGCCAGCAGTGAGGGCGGGGTCGCGGTCAATACGCAGTATTTT. Residues: CASSEGGVAVNTQYF. The rearrangement links TRBV2 to TRBJ2-3; tentative D call: TRBD2 (6 bases). Germline V gives CDR1 SNHLY, CDR2 FYNNEI. The CDR3 extends over 15 amino acids. The germline V and J ends were trimmed by 3 bases and 7 bases, with 17 bases remaining between them.

This clone appeared many times. This same CDR3 is encoded by further DNA sequences in the sample. The gene calls are TRBV29-1 and TRBJ2-5, with D uncertain. From germline, CDR1 is SQVTM and CDR2 ANQGSEA. This CDR3 region has 10 residues. Trimming removed 4 bases at V and 4 bases at J, with 4 bases between. This CDR3 is CSVGRETQYF. The CDR3 DNA reads TGCAGCGTTGGTCGAGAGACCCAGTACTTC.

The chain joins TRBV15 to TRBJ1-2, with D possibly being TRBD1 (5 bases). The V gene's germline CDR1 is LNHNV and CDR2 YYDKDF (reference sequence). Trimming took 3 bases from V and 7 from J, leaving 18 bases between them. The CDR3 runs to 15 residues. The CDR3 spells CATSRVSQGVGGYTF. CDR3 sequence (DNA): TGTGCCACCAGCAGGGTCTCCCAGGGCGTGGGTGGCTACACCTTC.

This clone was picked up a small number of times. The chain couples TRBV11-2 to TRBJ2-1, with 10 bases aligning to TRBD2. V was clipped by 1 base and J by 3 bases; unmatched bases: 9. CDR1 and CDR2 (germline): SGHAT, FQNNGV. This CDR3 has 18 residues. CDR3 residues: CASSLGAGLAGVYNEQFF. The CDR3, as DNA: TGTGCCAGCAGCTTAGGAGCTGGGCTAGCGGGAGTCTACAATGAGCAGTTCTTC.

The chain uses TRBV18 and TRBJ2-3, with D unresolved. The germline V gene encodes CDR1 KGHSH and CDR2 LQKENI. V was shortened by 3 bases and J by 4 bases, with 8 bases between the two germline ends. There are 13 residues in the CDR3. The CDR3, as DNA: TGTGCCAGCTCACCGTTCCCCTCAGATACGCAGTATTTT. It specifies CASSPFPSDTQYF.

This chain connects TRBV28 to TRBJ1-2; 7 bases line up with TRBD1. V shed 10 bases, J shed 3 bases, and the junction held 14 bases outside the gene matches. Germline lookup yields CDR1 MDHEN and CDR2 SYDVKM. This CDR3 spans 15 amino acids. CDR3 sequence: CATHPPGQLYYGYTF. The CDR3 DNA follows: TGTGCCACTCACCCTCCGGGACAGCTCTACTATGGCTACACCTTC.

This clone was observed a few times. This rearrangement joins TRBV5-1 to TRBJ2-2; 12 bases match TRBD2. Trimming at V came to 6 bases and at J to 4 bases, leaving 10 bases not matched to a gene. Germline V gives CDR1 SGHRS, CDR2 YFSETQ. The CDR3 totals 17 residues. The chain's CDR3 is CASTPPSGRAATGELFF. The CDR3 DNA reads TGCGCCAGCACCCCTCCTAGCGGGAGGGCGGCCACCGGGGAGCTGTTTTTT.

The rearrangement links TRBV29-1 to TRBJ1-4; possible D gene TRBD1, 6 bases. The CDR3 runs to 13 residues. Trimming removed 4 bases from V and 6 bases from J, with 12 bases in between. Germline V lookup: CDR1 SQVTM, CDR2 ANQGSEA. CDR3 sequence (DNA): TGCAGCGTTGCCAGGGCAGGGGATGAAAAACTGTTTTTT. Its protein product is CSVARAGDEKLFF.

This clone has just a few counts. The V call is TRBV7-9, the J call TRBJ2-3; 8 nucleotides line up with TRBD2. The CDR3 covers 16 residues. V lost 4 bases to trimming and J lost 1 base; unmatched junction nucleotides: 7. The germline V gene encodes CDR1 SEHNR and CDR2 FQNEAQ (reference sequence). CDR3 in amino acids: CASSSRLASGTDTQYF. The CDR3 DNA follows: TGTGCCAGCAGCTCGAGACTAGCGAGTGGCACAGATACGCAGTATTTT.

This chain links TRBV6-5 with TRBJ2-7; 9 positions match TRBD1. The germline CDR1 and CDR2 sequences are MNHEY and SVGAGI. The CDR3 runs 15 residues. V shed 5 bases and J 0 bases; nucleotides not matched to a gene: 5. CDR3: CASSRDRESSYEQYF. The CDR3 nucleotides read TGTGCCAGCAGTCGGGACAGGGAAAGCTCCTACGAGCAGTACTTC.